The T cell receptor (beta chain) under discussion was sequenced for a study of blood T cell repertoires in COVID-19. Study details: Sources were T cells, B-cell-depleted T cells, or PBMCs; the material itself was cDNA or gDNA.

The germline V gene encodes CDR1 LGHDT and CDR2 YNNKEL (reference sequence). V shed 1 base and J shed 12 bases, with 11 bases lying between them. This CDR3 spans 12 amino acids. Libraries were prepared by immunoSEQ multiplex PCR; TCRdb keeps only in-frame clonotypes and omits some of them. The sample has 350,000 or so clones, more than 70% seen once; the top ten hold about 9.4%. The gene calls are TRBV3-1 (or the pseudogene TRBV3-2) and TRBJ2-3, with a possible D match to TRBD2 (5 bases). The sample comprised peripheral blood. The sequence was obtained from a woman aged 25 to 39 with COVID-19, enrolled during active disease. CDR3 region: CASSQGARGQYF. CDR3 nucleotides: TGTGCCAGCAGCCAAGGGGCTCGGGGACAGTATTTT.